This T cell receptor (beta chain) comes out of a study of PD-L1 blockade in urothelial cancer. Study details: Blood was evaluated 3 weeks (second dose) and 6 weeks after therapy began.

TCRdb's copy holds only in-frame clones and misses some; the assay was immunoSEQ multiplex PCR. Of tens of thousands of clones listed, approximately 86% were seen once; the top ten hold under 2.5%. This CDR3 contains 20 residues. Specified time point: peripheral blood 6 weeks after treatment start. This chain uses TRBV7-5 with TRBJ2-5; TRBD1, as called in the table, went unchecked against the DNA. TRBV7-5 is designated a pseudogene. This clonotype originated in a man aged 50 to 59 with urothelial cancer. The sequencing used PBMCs, collected around atezolizumab (anti-PD-L1) treatment. Here the CDR3 reads CARSLGLDRGRLEGWETQYF. As DNA, the CDR3 is TGTGCCAGAAGCTTAGGTTTGGACAGGGGGCGCCTAGAAGGGTGGGAGACCCAGTACTTC.